This T cell receptor beta chain was identified during a study of shared clonotypes between healthy human individuals. The overall study: The composition of the donors was a couple of women and a few men aged 18 to 49.

Cells designated naive CD8 were CD45RO-negative and were positively selected for CCR7, with terminally differentiated effector memory CD45RA+ cells excluded. CDR1 and CDR2 from the germline V gene are MNHNY and SVGAGI (reference sequence). The CDR3 sequence is 14 residues long. V lost 5 bases and J lost 11, with 19 bases in between. The assay used deep level. TCRdb keeps only in-frame clones here, not all; method: immunoSEQ multiplex PCR. The table includes approximately 740,000 clones, about 91% detected once. The rearrangement joins TRBV6-6 to TRBJ1-5; D is possibly TRBD1 (6 bases). This clonotype was sampled from a young man in good health. The specimen sequenced was naive CD8+ T cells sorted from blood. CDR3 DNA: TGTGCCAGCAGTCCGATTACAGGGAACGGCGCCCAGCATTTT. Encoded protein: CASSPITGNGAQHF.